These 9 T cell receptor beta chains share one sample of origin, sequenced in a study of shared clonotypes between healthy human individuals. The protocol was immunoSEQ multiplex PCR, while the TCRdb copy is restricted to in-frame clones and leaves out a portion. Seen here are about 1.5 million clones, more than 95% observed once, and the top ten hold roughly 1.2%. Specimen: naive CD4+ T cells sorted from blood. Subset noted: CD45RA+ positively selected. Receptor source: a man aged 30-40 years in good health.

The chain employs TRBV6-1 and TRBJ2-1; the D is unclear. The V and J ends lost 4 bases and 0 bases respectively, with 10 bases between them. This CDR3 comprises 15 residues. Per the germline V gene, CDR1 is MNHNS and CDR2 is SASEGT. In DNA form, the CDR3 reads TGTGCCAGCAGTGGAGACTCGAGCTCCTACAATGAGCAGTTCTTC. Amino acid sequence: CASSGDSSSYNEQFF.

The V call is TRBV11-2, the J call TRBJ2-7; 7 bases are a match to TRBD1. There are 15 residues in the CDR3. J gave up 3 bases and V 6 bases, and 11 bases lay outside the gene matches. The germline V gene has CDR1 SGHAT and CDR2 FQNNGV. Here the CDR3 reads CASRSQRGRLYEQYF. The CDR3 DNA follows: TGTGCCAGCAGAAGTCAGAGGGGGCGGCTCTACGAGCAGTACTTC. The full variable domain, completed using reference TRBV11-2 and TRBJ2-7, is EAGVAQSPRYKIIEKRQSVAFWCNPISGHATLYWYQQILGQGPKLLIQFQNNGVVDDSQLPKDRFSAERLKGVDSTLKIQPAKLEDSAVYLCASRSQRGRLYEQYFGPGTRLTVT.

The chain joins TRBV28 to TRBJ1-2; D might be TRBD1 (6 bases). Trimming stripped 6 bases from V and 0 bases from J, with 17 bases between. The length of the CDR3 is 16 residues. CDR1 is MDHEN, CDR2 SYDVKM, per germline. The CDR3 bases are TGTGCCAGCAGCTCAGGGGCGATTTTTTCTAACTATGGCTACACCTTC. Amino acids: CASSSGAIFSNYGYTF.

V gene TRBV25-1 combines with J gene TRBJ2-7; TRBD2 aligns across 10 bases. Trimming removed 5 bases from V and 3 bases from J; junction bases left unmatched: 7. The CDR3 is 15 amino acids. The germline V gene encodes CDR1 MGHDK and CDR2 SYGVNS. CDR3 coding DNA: TGTGCCAGCAGTAAGCTAGCGGGAGATTACTACGAGCAGTACTTC. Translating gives CASSKLAGDYYEQYF.

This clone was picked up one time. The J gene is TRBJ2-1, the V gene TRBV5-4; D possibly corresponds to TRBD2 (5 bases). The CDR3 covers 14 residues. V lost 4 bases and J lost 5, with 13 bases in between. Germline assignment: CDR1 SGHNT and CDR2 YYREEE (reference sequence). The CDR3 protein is CASSGQGLNNEQFF. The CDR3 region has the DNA TGTGCCAGCAGCGGCCAAGGACTGAACAATGAGCAGTTCTTC.

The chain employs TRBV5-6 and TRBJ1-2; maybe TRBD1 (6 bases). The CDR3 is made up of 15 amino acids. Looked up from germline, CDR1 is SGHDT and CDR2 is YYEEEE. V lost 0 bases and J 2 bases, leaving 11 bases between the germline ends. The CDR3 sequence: CASSLGYRANYGYTF. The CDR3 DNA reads TGTGCCAGCAGCTTGGGGTACAGGGCGAACTATGGCTACACCTTC.

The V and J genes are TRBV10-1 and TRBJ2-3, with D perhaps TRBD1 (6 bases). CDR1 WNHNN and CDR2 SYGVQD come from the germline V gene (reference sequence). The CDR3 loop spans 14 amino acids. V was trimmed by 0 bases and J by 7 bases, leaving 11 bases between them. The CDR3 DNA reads TGCGCCAGCAGTGAGTCAACAGGGCTATATACGCAGTATTTT. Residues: CASSESTGLYTQYF.

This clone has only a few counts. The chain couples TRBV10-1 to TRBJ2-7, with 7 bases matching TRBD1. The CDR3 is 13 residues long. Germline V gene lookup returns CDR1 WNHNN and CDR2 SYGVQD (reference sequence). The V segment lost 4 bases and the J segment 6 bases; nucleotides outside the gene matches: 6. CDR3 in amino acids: CASSVTGAGEQYF. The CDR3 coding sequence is TGCGCCAGCAGTGTTACAGGGGCGGGCGAGCAGTACTTC.

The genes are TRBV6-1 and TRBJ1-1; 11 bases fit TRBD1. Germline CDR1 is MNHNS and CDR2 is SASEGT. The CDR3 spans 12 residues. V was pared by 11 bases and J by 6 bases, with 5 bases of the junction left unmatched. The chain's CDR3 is CAVGQGAAEAFF. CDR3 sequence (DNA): TGTGCCGTAGGACAGGGGGCCGCTGAAGCTTTCTTT.